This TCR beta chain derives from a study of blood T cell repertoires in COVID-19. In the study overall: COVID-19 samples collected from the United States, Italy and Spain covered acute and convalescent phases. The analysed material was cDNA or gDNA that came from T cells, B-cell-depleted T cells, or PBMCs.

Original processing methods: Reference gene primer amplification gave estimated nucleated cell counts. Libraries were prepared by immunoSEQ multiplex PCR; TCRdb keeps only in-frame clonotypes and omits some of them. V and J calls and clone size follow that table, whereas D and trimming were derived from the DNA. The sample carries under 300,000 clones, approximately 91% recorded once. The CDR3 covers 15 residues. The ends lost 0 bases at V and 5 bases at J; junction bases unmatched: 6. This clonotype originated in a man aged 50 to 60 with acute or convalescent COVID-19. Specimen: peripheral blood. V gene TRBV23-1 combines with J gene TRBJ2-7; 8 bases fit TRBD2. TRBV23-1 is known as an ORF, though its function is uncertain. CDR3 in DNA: TGCGCCAGCAGTCAATCACTAGCGGCACAGAACGAGCAGTACTTC. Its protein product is CASSQSLAAQNEQYF.